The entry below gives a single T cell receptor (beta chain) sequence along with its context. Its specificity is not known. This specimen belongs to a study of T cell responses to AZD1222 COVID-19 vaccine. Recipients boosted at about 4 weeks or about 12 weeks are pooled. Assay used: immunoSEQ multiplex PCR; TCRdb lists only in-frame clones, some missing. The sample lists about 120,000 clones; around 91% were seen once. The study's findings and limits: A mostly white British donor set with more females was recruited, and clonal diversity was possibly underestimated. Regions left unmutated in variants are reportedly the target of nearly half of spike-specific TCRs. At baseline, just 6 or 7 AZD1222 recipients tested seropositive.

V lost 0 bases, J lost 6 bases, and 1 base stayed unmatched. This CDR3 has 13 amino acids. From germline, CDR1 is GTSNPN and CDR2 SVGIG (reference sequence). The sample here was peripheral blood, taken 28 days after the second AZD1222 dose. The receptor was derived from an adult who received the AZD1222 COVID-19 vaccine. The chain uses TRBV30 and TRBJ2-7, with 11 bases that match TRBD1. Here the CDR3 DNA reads TGTGCCTGGAGTGTAGGGACAGGGGGCGAGCAGTACTTC. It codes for CAWSVGTGGEQYF.